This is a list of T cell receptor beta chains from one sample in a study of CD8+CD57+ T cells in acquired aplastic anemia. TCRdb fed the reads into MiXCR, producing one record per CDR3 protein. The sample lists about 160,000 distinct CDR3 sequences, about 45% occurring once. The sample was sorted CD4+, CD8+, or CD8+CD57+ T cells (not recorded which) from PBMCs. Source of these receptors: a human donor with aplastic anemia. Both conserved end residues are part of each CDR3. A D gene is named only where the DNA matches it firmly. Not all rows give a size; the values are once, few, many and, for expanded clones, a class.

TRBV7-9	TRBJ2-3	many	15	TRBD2	CASSSAGGRADTQYF	TGTGCCAGCAGTAGTGCGGGGGGAAGGGCAGATACGCAGTATTTT
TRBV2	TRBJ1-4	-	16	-	CASRTFDTETNEKLFF	TGTGCCAGCAGGACCTTTGACACAGAGACCAATGAAAAACTGTTTTTT
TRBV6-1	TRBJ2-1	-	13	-	CASSNSAYNEQFF	TGTGCCAGCAGCAATTCAGCCTACAATGAGCAGTTCTTC
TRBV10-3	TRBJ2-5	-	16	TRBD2	CAISGLAGGPRETQYF	TGTGCCATCAGTGGGCTAGCGGGAGGGCCACGGGAGACCCAGTACTTC
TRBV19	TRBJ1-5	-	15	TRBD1	CASSTPGQPDQPQHF	TGTGCCAGTAGTACTCCGGGACAGCCCGATCAGCCCCAGCATTTT
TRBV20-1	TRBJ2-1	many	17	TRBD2	CSARDGGLAGSYNEQFF	TGCAGTGCTAGAGATGGTGGACTAGCGGGATCCTACAATGAGCAGTTCTTC
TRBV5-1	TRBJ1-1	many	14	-	CASSSKVENTEAFF	TGCGCCAGCAGCTCTAAGGTTGAGAACACTGAAGCTTTCTTT
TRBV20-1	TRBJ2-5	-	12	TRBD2	CSAPAGGETQYF	TGCAGTGCCCCGGCGGGGGGGGAGACCCAGTACTTC
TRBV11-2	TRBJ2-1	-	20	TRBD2	CASSRGAGLAGVGERNEQFF	TGTGCCAGCAGCCGGGGAGCGGGACTAGCGGGAGTGGGGGAGAGGAATGAGCAGTTCTTC
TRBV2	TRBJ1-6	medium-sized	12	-	CASSVVRDALHF	TGTGCCAGCAGTGTGGTTCGGGACGCCCTCCACTTT
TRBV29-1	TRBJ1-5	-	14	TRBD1	CSTGTGGSNQPQHF	TGCAGCACGGGGACAGGGGGCAGCAATCAGCCCCAGCATTTT
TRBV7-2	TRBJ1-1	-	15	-	CASSTGQGMNTDAFF	TGTGCCAGCAGCACCGGGCAGGGGATGAACACTGACGCTTTCTTT
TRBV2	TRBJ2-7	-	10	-	CASSLFEQYF	TGTGCCAGCAGTCTGTTCGAGCAGTACTTC
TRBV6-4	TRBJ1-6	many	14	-	CASSHGQINSPLHF	TGTGCCAGCAGCCATGGTCAGATAAATTCACCCCTCCACTTT
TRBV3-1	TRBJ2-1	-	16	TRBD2	CASSRSGTSVLNEQFF	TGTGCCAGCAGCCGGAGCGGGACTAGCGTTCTCAATGAGCAGTTCTTC
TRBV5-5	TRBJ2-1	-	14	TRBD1	CASSYGGQGNEQFF	TGTGCCAGCAGCTACGGGGGACAGGGCAATGAGCAGTTCTTC
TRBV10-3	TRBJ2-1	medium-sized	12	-	CAIRGQNNEQFF	TGTGCCATCAGAGGTCAGAACAATGAGCAGTTCTTC
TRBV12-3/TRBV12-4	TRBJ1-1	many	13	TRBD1	CASSRTGGSEAFF	TGTGCCAGCAGCCGAACAGGGGGCTCTGAAGCTTTCTTT
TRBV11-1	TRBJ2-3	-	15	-	CASSVTTTGRDTQYF	TGCGCCAGCAGCGTGACGACGACAGGGAGGGATACGCAGTATTTT
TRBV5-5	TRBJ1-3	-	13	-	CASKIGPGNTIYF	TGTGCCAGCAAAATCGGGCCTGGAAACACCATATATTTT
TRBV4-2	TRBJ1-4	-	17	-	CASSQVAALVANEKLFF	TGTGCCAGCAGCCAAGTGGCAGCCTTAGTGGCTAATGAAAAACTGTTTTTT
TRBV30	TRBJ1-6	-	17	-	CATTQGGQSSYNSPLHF	TGTGCTACTACCCAAGGGGGACAAAGCTCCTATAATTCACCCCTCCACTTT
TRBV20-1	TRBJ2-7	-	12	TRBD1	CSGAGQGYEQYF	TGCAGCGGGGCGGGACAGGGCTACGAGCAGTACTTC
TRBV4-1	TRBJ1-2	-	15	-	CASSQDMRGNYGYTF	TGCGCCAGCAGCCAAGATATGCGGGGGAACTATGGCTACACCTTC
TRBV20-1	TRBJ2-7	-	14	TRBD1	CSARDGDRGNEQYF	TGCAGTGCTAGAGACGGGGACAGGGGGAACGAGCAGTACTTC
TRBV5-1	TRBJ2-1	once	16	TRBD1	CASSLKGQGGNNEQFF	TGCGCCAGCAGCTTGAAGGGACAGGGAGGGAACAATGAGCAGTTCTTC
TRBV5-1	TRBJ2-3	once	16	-	CASSFGGQGGTDTQYF	TGCGCCAGCAGCTTTGGGGGGCAGGGAGGAACAGATACGCAGTATTTT
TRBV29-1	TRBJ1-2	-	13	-	CSVIRGENYGYTF	TGCAGCGTTATACGGGGGGAGAACTATGGCTACACCTTC
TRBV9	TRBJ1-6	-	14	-	CASSPQGFNSPLHF	TGTGCCAGCAGCCCCCAGGGGTTTAATTCACCCCTCCACTTT
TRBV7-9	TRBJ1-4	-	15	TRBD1	CASSPGTGKGEKLFF	TGTGCCAGCAGCCCCGGGACAGGGAAGGGTGAAAAACTGTTTTTT
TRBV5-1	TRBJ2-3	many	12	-	CASSLEGYTQYF	TGCGCCAGCAGCTTGGAGGGGTATACGCAGTATTTT
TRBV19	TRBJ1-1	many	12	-	CASSWGGPEAFF	TGTGCCAGTAGTTGGGGAGGACCAGAAGCTTTCTTT
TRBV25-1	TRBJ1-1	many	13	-	CASQLTMNTEAFF	TGTGCCTCACAGTTAACTATGAACACTGAAGCTTTCTTT